This T cell receptor beta chain was captured in a study of T cell responses to AZD1222 COVID-19 vaccine. Worth noting for this clone: Its antigen is not known.

TCRdb's table, derived via immunoSEQ multiplex PCR, lists solely in-frame clones and lacks some. The sample lists tens of thousands of clones; 75% to 90% were seen once. Study outcomes and limitations: Among those given AZD1222, only six were seropositive at baseline.

The CDR3 runs 15 residues. Losses at the gene ends were 5 bases for V and 1 base for J; bases not matched to a gene: 6. Germline V CDR1 and CDR2: MNHEY, SVGEGT. This sample comprised peripheral blood, obtained 28 days after the second AZD1222 dose. The sequence was collected from an adult who received the AZD1222 COVID-19 vaccine. J is TRBJ1-1 and V is TRBV6-2 or TRBV6-3; TRBD1 matches at 8 bases. CDR3 sequence: CASSAAGQANTEAFF. The CDR3, as DNA: TGTGCCAGCAGTGCGGCGGGACAGGCGAACACTGAAGCTTTCTTT.